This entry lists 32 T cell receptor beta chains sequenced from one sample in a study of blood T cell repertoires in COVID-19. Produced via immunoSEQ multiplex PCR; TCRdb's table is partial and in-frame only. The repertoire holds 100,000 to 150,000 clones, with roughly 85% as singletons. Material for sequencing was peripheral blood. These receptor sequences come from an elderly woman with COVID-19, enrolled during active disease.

The CDR3 loop is CASSEREGPAWTQYF. In DNA form, the CDR3 reads TGTGCCAGTAGTGAGCGGGAGGGCCCGGCCTGGACCCAGTACTTC. V is TRBV19 and J is TRBJ2-5, with TRBD2 matching 10 bases. V lost 5 bases, J lost 7 bases, and 10 bases stayed unmatched. CDR3 length equals 15 residues. Germline assignment: CDR1 LNHDA and CDR2 SQIVND (reference sequence).

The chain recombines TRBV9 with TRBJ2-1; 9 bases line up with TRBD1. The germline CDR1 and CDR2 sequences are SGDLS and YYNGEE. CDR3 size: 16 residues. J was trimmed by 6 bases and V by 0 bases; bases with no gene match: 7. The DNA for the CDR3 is TGTGCCAGCAGCGTAGGCCCCTCGACAGGGGGCAATGAGCAGTTCTTC. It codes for CASSVGPSTGGNEQFF. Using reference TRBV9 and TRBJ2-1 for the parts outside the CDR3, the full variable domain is DSGVTQTPKHLITATGQRVTLRCSPRSGDLSVYWYQQSLDQGLQFLIQYYNGEERAKGNILERFSAQQFPDLHSELNLSSLELGDSALYFCASSVGPSTGGNEQFFGPGTRLTVL.

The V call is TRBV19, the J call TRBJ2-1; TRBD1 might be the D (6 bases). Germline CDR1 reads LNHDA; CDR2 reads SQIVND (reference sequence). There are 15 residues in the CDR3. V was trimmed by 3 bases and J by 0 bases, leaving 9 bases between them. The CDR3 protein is CASSIRQVSYNEQFF. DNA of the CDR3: TGTGCCAGTAGTATTCGACAGGTCTCCTACAATGAGCAGTTCTTC.

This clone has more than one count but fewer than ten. The CDR3 nucleotides are TGTGCCAGCAGTTACACCGGGACTAGCGGCTCCTACGAGCAGTACTTC. Its protein product is CASSYTGTSGSYEQYF. The chain carries TRBV6-5 and TRBJ2-7, with 11 bases matching TRBD2. Germline lookup yields CDR1 MNHEY and CDR2 SVGAGI. J gave up 0 bases and V 2 bases, and 3 bases lay outside the gene matches. The CDR3 has 16 residues.

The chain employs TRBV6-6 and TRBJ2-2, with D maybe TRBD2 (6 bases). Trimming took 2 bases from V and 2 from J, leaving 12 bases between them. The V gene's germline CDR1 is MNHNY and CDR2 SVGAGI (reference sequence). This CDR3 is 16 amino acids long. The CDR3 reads CASSYGLNKNTGELFF. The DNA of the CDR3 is TGTGCCAGCAGTTACGGACTAAATAAAAACACCGGGGAGCTGTTTTTT.

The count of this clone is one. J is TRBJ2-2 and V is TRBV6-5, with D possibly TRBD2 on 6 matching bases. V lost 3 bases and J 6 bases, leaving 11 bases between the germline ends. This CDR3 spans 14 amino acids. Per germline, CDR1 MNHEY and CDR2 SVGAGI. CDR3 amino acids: CASSYWRGAGELFF. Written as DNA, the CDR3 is TGTGCCAGCAGTTATTGGCGGGGAGCCGGGGAGCTGTTTTTT.

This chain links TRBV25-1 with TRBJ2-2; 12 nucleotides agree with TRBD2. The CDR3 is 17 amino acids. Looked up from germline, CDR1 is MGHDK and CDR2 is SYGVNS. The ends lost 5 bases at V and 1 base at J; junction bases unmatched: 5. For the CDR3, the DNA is TGTGCCAGCAGTTACGGACTAGCGGGACGGAACACCGGGGAGCTGTTTTTT. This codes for CASSYGLAGRNTGELFF.

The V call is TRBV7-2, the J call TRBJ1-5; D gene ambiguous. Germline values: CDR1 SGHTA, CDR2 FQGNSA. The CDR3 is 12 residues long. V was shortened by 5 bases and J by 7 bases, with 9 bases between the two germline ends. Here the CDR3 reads CASSQPGQPQHF. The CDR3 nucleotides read TGTGCCAGCAGCCAACCGGGGCAGCCCCAGCATTTT.

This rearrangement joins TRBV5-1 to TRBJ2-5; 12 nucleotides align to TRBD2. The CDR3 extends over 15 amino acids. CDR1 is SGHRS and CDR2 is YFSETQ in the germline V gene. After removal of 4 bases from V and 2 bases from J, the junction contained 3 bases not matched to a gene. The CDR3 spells CASSPGTSGQETQYF. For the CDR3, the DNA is TGCGCCAGCAGCCCAGGGACTAGCGGGCAAGAGACCCAGTACTTC. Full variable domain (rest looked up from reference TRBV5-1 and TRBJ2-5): KAGVTQTPRYLIKTRGQQVTLSCSPISGHRSVSWYQQTPGQGLQFLFEYFSETQRNKGNFPGRFSGRQFSNSRSEMNVSTLELGDSALYLCASSPGTSGQETQYFGPGTRLLVL.

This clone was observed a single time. The CDR3 sequence: CASSLKQASNEKLFF. The CDR3 DNA reads TGCGCCAGCAGCCTGAAACAGGCAAGCAATGAAAAACTGTTTTTT. This chain connects TRBV4-3 to TRBJ1-4, with D tentatively TRBD1 (5 bases). In germline, CDR1 is LGHNA, CDR2 YSLEER. The CDR3 contains 15 residues. V lost 4 bases and J 5 bases, leaving 14 bases between the germline ends.

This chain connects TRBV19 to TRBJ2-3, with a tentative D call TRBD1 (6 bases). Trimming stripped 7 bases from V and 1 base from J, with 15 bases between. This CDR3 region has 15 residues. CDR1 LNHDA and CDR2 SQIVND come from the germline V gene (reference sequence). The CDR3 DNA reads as TGTGCCAGTACCACACGACAGGAGGGCACAGATACGCAGTATTTT. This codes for CASTTRQEGTDTQYF.

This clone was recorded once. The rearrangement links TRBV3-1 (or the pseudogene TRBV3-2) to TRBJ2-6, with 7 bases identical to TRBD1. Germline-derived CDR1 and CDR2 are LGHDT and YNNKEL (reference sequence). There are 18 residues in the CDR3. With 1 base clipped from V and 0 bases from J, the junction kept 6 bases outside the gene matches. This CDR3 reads CASSQGGTDYSGANVLTF. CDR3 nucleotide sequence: TGTGCCAGCAGCCAAGGGGGGACAGATTACTCTGGGGCCAACGTCCTGACTTTC.

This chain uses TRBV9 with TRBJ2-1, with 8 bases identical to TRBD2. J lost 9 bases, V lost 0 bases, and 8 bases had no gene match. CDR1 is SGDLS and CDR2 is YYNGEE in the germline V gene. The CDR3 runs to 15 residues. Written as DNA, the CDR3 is TGTGCCAGCAGCGTAGGTCAGCGGGAGTTCGGTGAGCAGTTCTTC. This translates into CASSVGQREFGEQFF.

The chain's CDR3 is CASSLTGLAGGEQYF. The CDR3 region has the DNA TGTGCCAGCAGCTTAACCGGACTAGCGGGAGGGGAGCAGTACTTC. This chain connects TRBV5-5 to TRBJ2-7, with 15 positions matching TRBD2. The germline CDR1 and CDR2 sequences are SGHKS and YYEKEE (reference sequence). The CDR3 sequence is 15 residues long. V gave up 2 bases and J gave up 7 bases; unmatched junction bases: 4. Supplemented by reference TRBV5-5 and TRBJ2-7, the full variable domain reads DAGVTQSPTHLIKTRGQQVTLRCSPISGHKSVSWYQQVLGQGPQFIFQYYEKEERGRGNFPDRFSARQFPNYSSELNVNALLLGDSALYLCASSLTGLAGGEQYFGPGTRLTVT.

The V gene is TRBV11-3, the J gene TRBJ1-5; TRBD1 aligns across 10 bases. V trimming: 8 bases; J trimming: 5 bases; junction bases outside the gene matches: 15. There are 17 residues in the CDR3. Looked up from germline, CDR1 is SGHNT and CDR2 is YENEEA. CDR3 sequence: CASGVEWGQGKDQPQHF. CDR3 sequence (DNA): TGTGCCAGCGGCGTAGAGTGGGGACAGGGGAAAGATCAGCCCCAGCATTTT.

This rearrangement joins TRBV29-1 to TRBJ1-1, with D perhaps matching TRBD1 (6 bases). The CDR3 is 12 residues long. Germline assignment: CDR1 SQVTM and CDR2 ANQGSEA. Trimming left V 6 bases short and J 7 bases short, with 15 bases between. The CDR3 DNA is TGCAGCGTCCTTAGGACAGCCGATGAAGCTTTCTTT. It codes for CSVLRTADEAFF.

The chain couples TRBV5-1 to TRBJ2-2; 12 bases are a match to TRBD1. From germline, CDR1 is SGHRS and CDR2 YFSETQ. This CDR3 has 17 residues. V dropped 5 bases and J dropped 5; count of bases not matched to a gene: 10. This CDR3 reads CASSKGQGARGTGELFF. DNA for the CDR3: TGCGCCAGCAGTAAGGGACAGGGGGCGCGAGGGACCGGGGAGCTGTTTTTT.

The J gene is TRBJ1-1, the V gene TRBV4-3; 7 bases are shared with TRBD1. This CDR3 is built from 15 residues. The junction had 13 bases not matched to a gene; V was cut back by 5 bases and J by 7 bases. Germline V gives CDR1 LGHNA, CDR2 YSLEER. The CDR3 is CASSYEEAGGREAFF. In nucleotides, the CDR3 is TGCGCCAGCAGCTATGAAGAGGCAGGGGGACGTGAAGCTTTCTTT.

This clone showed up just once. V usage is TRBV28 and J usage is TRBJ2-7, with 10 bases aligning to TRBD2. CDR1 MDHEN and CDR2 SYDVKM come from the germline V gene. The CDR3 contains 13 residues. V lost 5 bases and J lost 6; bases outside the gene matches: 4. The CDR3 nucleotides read TGTGCCAGCAGTACACTAGCGGGAAGCGAGCAGTACTTC. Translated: CASSTLAGSEQYF.

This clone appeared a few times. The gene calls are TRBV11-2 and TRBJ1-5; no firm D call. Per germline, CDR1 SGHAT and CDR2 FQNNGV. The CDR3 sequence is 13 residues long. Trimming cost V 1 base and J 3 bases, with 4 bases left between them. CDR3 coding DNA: TGTGCCAGCAGCTTAGGGCACAATCAGCCCCAGCATTTT. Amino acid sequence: CASSLGHNQPQHF. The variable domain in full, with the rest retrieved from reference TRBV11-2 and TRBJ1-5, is EAGVAQSPRYKIIEKRQSVAFWCNPISGHATLYWYQQILGQGPKLLIQFQNNGVVDDSQLPKDRFSAERLKGVDSTLKIQPAKLEDSAVYLCASSLGHNQPQHFGDGTRLSIL.

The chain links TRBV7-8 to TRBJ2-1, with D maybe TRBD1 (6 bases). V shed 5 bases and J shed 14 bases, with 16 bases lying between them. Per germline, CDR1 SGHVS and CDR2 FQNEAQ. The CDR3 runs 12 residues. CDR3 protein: CASSRPGHSKFF. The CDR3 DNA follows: TGTGCCAGCAGCCGCCCGGGACATTCTAAGTTCTTC.

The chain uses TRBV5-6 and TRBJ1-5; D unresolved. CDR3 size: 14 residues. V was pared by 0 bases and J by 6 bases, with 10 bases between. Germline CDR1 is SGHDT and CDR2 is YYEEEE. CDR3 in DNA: TGTGCCAGCAGCTTGGTCGGGGAAAGTCAGCCCCAGCATTTT. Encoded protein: CASSLVGESQPQHF.

The CDR3 coding sequence is TGCGCCAGCAGCCAAGTGGCCGGGGGGACGCAGTATTTT. This sequence encodes CASSQVAGGTQYF. The genes are TRBV4-3 and TRBJ2-3; 7 bases agree with TRBD2. The CDR3 length is 13 residues. The V and J ends lost 1 base and 9 bases, in that order; junction bases with no gene match: 4. CDR1 LGHNA and CDR2 YSLEER come from the germline V gene.

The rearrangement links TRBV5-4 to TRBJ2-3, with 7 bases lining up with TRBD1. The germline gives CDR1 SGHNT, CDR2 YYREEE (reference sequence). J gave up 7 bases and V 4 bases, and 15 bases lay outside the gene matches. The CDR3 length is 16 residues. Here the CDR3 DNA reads TGTGCCAGCAGCACCCCTGGGACAGAGCCAGGGAATACGCAGTATTTT. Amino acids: CASSTPGTEPGNTQYF.

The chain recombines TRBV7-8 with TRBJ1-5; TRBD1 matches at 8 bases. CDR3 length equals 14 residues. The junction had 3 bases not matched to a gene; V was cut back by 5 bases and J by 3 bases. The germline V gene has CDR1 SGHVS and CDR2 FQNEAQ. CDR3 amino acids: CASSVDRVNQPQHF. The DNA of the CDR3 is TGTGCCAGCAGCGTGGACAGGGTCAATCAGCCCCAGCATTTT. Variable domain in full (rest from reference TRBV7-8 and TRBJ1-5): GAGVSQSPRYKVAKRGQDVALRCDPISGHVSLFWYQQALGQGPEFLTYFQNEAQLDKSGLPSDRFFAERPEGSVSTLKIQRTQQEDSAVYLCASSVDRVNQPQHFGDGTRLSIL.

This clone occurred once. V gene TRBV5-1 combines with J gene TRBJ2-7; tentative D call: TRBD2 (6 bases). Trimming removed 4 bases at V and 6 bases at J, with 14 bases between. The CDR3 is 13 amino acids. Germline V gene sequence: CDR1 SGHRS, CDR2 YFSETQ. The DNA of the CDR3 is TGCGCCAGCAGCCACCCAACTAGCTTCGAGCAGTACTTC. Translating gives CASSHPTSFEQYF.

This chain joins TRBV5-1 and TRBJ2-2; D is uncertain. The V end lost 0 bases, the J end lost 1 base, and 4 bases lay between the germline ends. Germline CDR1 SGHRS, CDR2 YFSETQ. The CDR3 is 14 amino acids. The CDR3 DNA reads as TGCGCCAGCAGCTTGGGAGGGAACACCGGGGAGCTGTTTTTT. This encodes CASSLGGNTGELFF. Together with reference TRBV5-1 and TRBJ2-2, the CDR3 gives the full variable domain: KAGVTQTPRYLIKTRGQQVTLSCSPISGHRSVSWYQQTPGQGLQFLFEYFSETQRNKGNFPGRFSGRQFSNSRSEMNVSTLELGDSALYLCASSLGGNTGELFFGEGSRLTVL.

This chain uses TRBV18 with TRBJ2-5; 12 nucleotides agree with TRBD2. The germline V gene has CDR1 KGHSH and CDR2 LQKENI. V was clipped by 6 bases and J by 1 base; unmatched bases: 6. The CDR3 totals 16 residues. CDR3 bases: TGTGCCAGCTCCCTGGTACTAGCGGGAGGCCAAGAGACCCAGTACTTC. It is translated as CASSLVLAGGQETQYF.

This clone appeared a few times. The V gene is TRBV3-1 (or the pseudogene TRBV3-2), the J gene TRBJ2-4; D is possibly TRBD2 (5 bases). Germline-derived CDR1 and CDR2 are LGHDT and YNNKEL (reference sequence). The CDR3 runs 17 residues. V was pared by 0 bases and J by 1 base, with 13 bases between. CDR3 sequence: CASSQELGPRAKNIQYF. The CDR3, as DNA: TGTGCCAGCAGCCAAGAACTAGGTCCCAGGGCCAAAAACATTCAGTACTTC.

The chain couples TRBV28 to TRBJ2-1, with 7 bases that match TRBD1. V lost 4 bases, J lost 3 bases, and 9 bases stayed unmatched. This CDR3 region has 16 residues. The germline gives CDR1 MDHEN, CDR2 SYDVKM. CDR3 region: CASSSSTGILYNEQFF. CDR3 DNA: TGTGCCAGCAGTTCGTCGACAGGGATACTCTACAATGAGCAGTTCTTC.

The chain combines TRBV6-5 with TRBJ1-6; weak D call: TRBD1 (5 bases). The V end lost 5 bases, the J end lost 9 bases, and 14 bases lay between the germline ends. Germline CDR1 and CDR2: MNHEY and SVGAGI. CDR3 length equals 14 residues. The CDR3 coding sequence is TGTGCCAGCAGTCCTCAGGGTTGGGGTTCACCCCTCCACTTT. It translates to CASSPQGWGSPLHF.

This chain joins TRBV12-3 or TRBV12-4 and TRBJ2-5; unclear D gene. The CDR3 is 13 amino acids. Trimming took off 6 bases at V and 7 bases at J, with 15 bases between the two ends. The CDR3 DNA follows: TGTGCCAGCAGCCCAGCCCGGGTTTCGACCCAGTACTTC. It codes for CASSPARVSTQYF.